The clone carrying this TCR beta chain was seen once. Its antigen is currently unknown. The same CDR3 arises from other DNA sequences in this sample as well. Only Caucasian adults living in Nashville, Tennessee made up the donor group. The CD4+ fraction was divided into a CD45RA+ naive subset and a CD45RA-negative memory subset. The record originates from a study of shared clonotypes between healthy human individuals. Study context: CD4 naive cells filled three plates per donor, CD4 memory three, CD8 naive two and CD8 memory one.

Only in-frame clones appear in the TCRdb table, and some are missing; sequencing was by immunoSEQ multiplex PCR. This table has a few million clones, approximately 90% appearing once. Overall study results and limits: Among donors, sharing of clonotypes was expected to be affected by sequencing depth.

Sequencing used naive CD4+ T cells sorted from blood. Subset described: CD45RA+ positively selected. This TCR was recovered from a man aged 18 to 29 in good health.

The CDR3 sequence: CASSRDTNYGYTF. The CDR3 DNA reads as TGTGCCAGCAGTCGGGACACTAACTATGGCTACACCTTC. V gene TRBV6-5 combines with J gene TRBJ1-2; D possibly corresponds to TRBD1 (6 bases). Germline CDR1 is MNHEY and CDR2 is SVGAGI. The CDR3 runs to 13 residues. Trimming removed 5 bases from V and 0 bases from J, with 7 bases in between.